The entry below describes one T cell receptor beta chain. The sample originates from a study of T cell responses to AZD1222 COVID-19 vaccine. Sequencing was performed with immunoSEQ multiplex PCR; in TCRdb, only in-frame clones are kept and a portion is missing. This repertoire shows roughly 77,000 clones, less than 95% found once; its top ten account for 3.3%. This CDR3 comprises 14 residues. From germline, CDR1 is MNHEY and CDR2 SVGEGT. V trimming: 5 bases; J trimming: 5 bases; junction bases outside the gene matches: 6. The TCR sequence derives from an adult who received the AZD1222 COVID-19 vaccine. The genes are TRBV6-2 or TRBV6-3 and TRBJ2-3, with TRBD2 matching 8 bases. The source was peripheral blood, collected 28 days after the second AZD1222 dose. CDR3 sequence reads: CASSPRLAIDTQYF. Written as DNA, the CDR3 is TGTGCCAGCAGTCCCCGACTAGCGATAGATACGCAGTATTTT.